The sequence of this T cell receptor beta chain was determined in a study of T cells after yellow fever vaccination (dated by TCRdb to between 2018 and 2021). As for the study more broadly: The SMART-Seq v4 Ultra Low Input RNA kit was used to prepare libraries from fractions with low cell numbers. To track T-cell clones before and after primary and booster YFV17D yellow fever vaccination, bulk TCR alpha and beta repertoires were sequenced longitudinally. Two healthy male donors, one aged 18 to 29 and one aged 30 to 40 years, made up the cohort. Blood was collected at multiple timepoints before and after primary and secondary immunization, and bulk PBMC replicates and cell subsets were isolated.

According to the study, the label for this sample's treatment or condition signals: live attenuated yellow fever vaccine strain. Two biological replicates of bulk PBMCs were collected at each blood-draw timepoint. A standard Ficoll-Paque protocol was used to isolate PBMCs from peripheral blood. RNA was extracted with TriZol from bulk PBMCs, CD4 and CD8 fractions, and dextramer-positive and dextramer-negative fractions. This clonotype has a single count. The antigen it recognizes is unknown. One base away there is no much larger clone; base qualities are not given. A single read is weak support. Broader findings and caveats from the paper: Compared with the primary T-cell response, the secondary T-cell response was faster but weaker, reaching its peak on day 5 rather than on day 15. Computational filtering was needed because FACS-sorted repertoires could contain abundant contaminating clonotypes from the bulk population. After the booster, most clones that had expanded after primary vaccination were detected again (about 97% of CD4 and around 88% of CD8), suggesting broad maintenance of memory. A small share of clonotypes was detected in both CD4 and CD8 compartments, with the overlap likely arising from convergent recombination. Only a couple of donors were included in the study, so the extent to which the findings can be generalized is limited.

TCR cDNA was made using 5'RACE template switching, a step that added a universal primer site and unique molecular identifiers. Priming of cDNA synthesis was performed from both the TCR alpha and TCR beta constant segments. Library amplification involved two PCR steps, and the second step added sample barcodes and sequencing adapters. Sequencing of libraries was performed on Illumina HiSeq 2500 (2x100 bp) or NovaSeq (2x150 bp). In the original analysis: Reads were demultiplexed and collapsed into UMI consensus sequences with MIGEC, and V(D)J alignment was performed with MiXCR. Using edgeR on replicate PBMC samples, clonotypes were called vaccine-responding if FDR was below 0.01 and the log2 fold change was above 5 up to day 15. CD4 or CD8 identity was assigned to each bulk clonotype according to whether the clonotype was present at higher abundance in the sequenced CD4 repertoire or the sequenced CD8 repertoire. TCRdb reran the public reads through fastp at Q25 and MiXCR, keeping productive beta chains. Rows are unified per CDR3 protein, each entry keeping the most common DNA and genes. TCRdb, not the authors, supplied the V and J calls. The sample table shows 500,000 to 650,000 distinct CDR3 sequences, and roughly an eighth are seen once. More than 13% of the sample goes to the ten largest clones.

Taken from cysteine to phenylalanine, the CDR3 has 13 residues. Of the read, only the CDR3 DNA is kept; its 39 bases are in frame from base 1. V loses 6 bases of germline sequence and J loses 7 bases, and the interval between the two ends is 15 bases. CDR1 and CDR2 are drawn from the germline V gene (reference sequence): DFQATT, SNEGSKA. This TCR derives from a man in his thirties or forties who received the YFV17D yellow fever vaccine. Recombination connected TRBV20-1 to TRBJ1-4; the D gene is unclear. This material consisted of PBMCs, taken on the day of the yellow fever booster vaccination. The CDR3 sequence is CSAPSRGGEKLFF. The sequence in DNA is TGCAGTGCCCCCTCGCGCGGCGGTGAAAAACTGTTTTTT.